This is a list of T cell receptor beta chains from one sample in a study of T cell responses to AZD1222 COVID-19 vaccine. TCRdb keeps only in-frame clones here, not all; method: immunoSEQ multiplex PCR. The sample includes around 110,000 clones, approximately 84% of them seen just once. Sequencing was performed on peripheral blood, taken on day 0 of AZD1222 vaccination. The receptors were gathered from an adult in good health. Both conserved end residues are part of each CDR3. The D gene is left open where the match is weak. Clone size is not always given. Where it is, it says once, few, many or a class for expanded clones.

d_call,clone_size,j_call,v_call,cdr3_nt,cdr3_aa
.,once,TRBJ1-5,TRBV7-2,TGTGCCAGCAGCTTAGACGTGGGGCGGGTGGATCAGCCCCAGCATTTT,CASSLDVGRVDQPQHF
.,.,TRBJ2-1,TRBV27,TGTGCCAGCAGTTCTCGGGACTTCCACGACAATGAGCAGTTCTTC,CASSSRDFHDNEQFF
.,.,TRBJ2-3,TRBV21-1,TGTGCCAGCAGCAAATTTTTGACCCGGCGACAGGAGGCTACCTCTAGCACAGATACGCAGTATTTT,CASSKFLTRRQEATSSTDTQYF
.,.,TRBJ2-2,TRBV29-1,TGCAGCGTTGAGAAGCAGCTAAACACCGGGGAGCTGTTTTTT,CSVEKQLNTGELFF
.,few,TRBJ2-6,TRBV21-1,TGTGCCAGCAGAGCCCCGATGCGAAGCCCTTTC,CASRAPMRSPF
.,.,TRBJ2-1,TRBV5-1,TGCGCCAGCAGCTTGGGACGCGGGGTGGGGAACAATGAGCAGTTCTTC,CASSLGRGVGNNEQFF
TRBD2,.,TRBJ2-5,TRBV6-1,TGTGCCAGCAGTGAAGCGGCTAGCGGGGGAGAGACCCAGTACTTC,CASSEAASGGETQYF
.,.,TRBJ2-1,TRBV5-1,TGCGCCAGCAGGGACCCATCGCCCTACAATGAGCAGTTCTTC,CASRDPSPYNEQFF
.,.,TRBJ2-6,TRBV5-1,TGCGCCAGCAATACGGAGGACTCTGGGGCCAACGTCCTGACTTTC,CASNTEDSGANVLTF
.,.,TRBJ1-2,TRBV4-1,TGCGCCAGCAGCCAAGTGGGAGCCACTACTTATGGCTACACCTTC,CASSQVGATTYGYTF
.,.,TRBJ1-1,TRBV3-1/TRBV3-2,TGTGCCAGCAGCTTAGGGACAACGGACACTGAAGCTTTCTTT,CASSLGTTDTEAFF
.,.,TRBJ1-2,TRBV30,TGTGCCTGGAGCTTCGCCCGGCTGGCTCGAAGGGGCTACACCTTC,CAWSFARLARRGYTF
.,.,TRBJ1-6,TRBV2,TGTGCCAGCAGTGTCGGCGGACCCTATAATTCACCCCTCCACTTT,CASSVGGPYNSPLHF
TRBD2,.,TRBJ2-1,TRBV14,TGTGCCAGCAGTGAAGGGACTAGCGGGGGATACTACAATGAGCAGTTCTTC,CASSEGTSGGYYNEQFF
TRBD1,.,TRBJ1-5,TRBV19,TGTGCCAGTAGTATAGAGTGGAGGCAGGGGGATCAGCCCCAGCATTTT,CASSIEWRQGDQPQHF
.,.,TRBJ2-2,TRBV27,TGTGCCAGCAGCTCTCTACAAGGGGCTAGCGGGGAGCTGTTTTTT,CASSSLQGASGELFF
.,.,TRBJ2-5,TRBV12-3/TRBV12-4,TGTGCCAGCAGTTCGTTAGAAGCCGAGACCCAGTACTTC,CASSSLEAETQYF
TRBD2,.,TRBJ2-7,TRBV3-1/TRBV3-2,TGTGCCAGCAGCCAGACTAGCCCCGGTTACGAGCAGTACTTC,CASSQTSPGYEQYF
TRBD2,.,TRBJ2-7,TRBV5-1,TGCGCCAGCAGCCCTAGCGGGGTTGACGAGCAGTACTTC,CASSPSGVDEQYF
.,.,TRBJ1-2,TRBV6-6,TGTGCCAGCAGTTCCCCCTCGGGCTATGGCTACACCTTC,CASSSPSGYGYTF
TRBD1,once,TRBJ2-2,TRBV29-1,TGCAGCGTAGATCAGGGGACAGTGAACACCGGGGAGCTGTTTTTT,CSVDQGTVNTGELFF
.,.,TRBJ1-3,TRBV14,TGTGCCAGCAGCGAAGCCAAAGATATACGGAACACCATATATTTT,CASSEAKDIRNTIYF
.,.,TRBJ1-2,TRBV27,TGTGCCAGCAGTCTTCAGGGTTCCTATGGCTACACCTTC,CASSLQGSYGYTF
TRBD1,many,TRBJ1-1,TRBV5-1,TGCGCCAGCAGCTTGGGTATCGGACAGGGGCTGTACACTGAAGCTTTCTTT,CASSLGIGQGLYTEAFF
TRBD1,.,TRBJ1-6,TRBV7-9,TGTGCCAGCAGCATAAACCCAGGGACAGGTCTTAATTCACCCCTCCACTTT,CASSINPGTGLNSPLHF
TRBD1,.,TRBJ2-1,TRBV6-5,TGTGCCAGCCCTCCCCGGGACAGGGAAAGTGGTGAGCAGTTCTTC,CASPPRDRESGEQFF
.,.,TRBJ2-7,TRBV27,TGTGCCAGCAGTTTAGGGACGGTGGGATACGAGCAGTACTTC,CASSLGTVGYEQYF
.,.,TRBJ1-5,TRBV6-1,TGTGCCAGCAGTGAAGGGACAGAAAATCAGCCCCAGCATTTT,CASSEGTENQPQHF
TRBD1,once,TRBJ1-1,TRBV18,TGTGCCAGCTCACCAGGGACAGTGAACACTGAAGCTTTCTTT,CASSPGTVNTEAFF
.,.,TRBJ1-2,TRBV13,TGTGCCTCCGGGGGGACAAGACTTAACTATGGCTACACCTTC,CASGGTRLNYGYTF
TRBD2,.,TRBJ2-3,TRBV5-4,TGTGCCAGCAGGTTTTCTAGCGGGAGTCTGGATACGCAGTATTTT,CASRFSSGSLDTQYF